What follows are 11 T cell receptor beta chains derived from one specimen sequenced in a study of blood T cell repertoires in COVID-19. The assay was immunoSEQ multiplex PCR, and TCRdb's table has in-frame clones only and misses some. The sample carries about 55,000 clones, 75% to 90% recorded once. Material for sequencing was peripheral blood. The receptors here all came from a human donor in a cohort sampled during active COVID-19.

This clone was recorded a few times. The rearrangement uses TRBV5-4 and TRBJ1-1, with 8 positions matching TRBD1. Germline-derived CDR1 and CDR2 are SGHNT and YYREEE (reference sequence). The CDR3 loop spans 17 amino acids. With V trimmed by 4 bases and J by 4 bases, 15 bases remained unmatched. The CDR3 region has the DNA TGTGCCAGCAGCCCCATTGGGCAGGGGGCGATGGGCACTGAAGCTTTCTTT. This codes for CASSPIGQGAMGTEAFF.

V gene TRBV18 combines with J gene TRBJ1-2; weak D call: TRBD1 (5 bases). V lost 0 bases, J lost 7 bases, and 6 bases lay in between. This CDR3 has 12 amino acids. Germline assignment: CDR1 KGHSH and CDR2 LQKENI. This CDR3 is CASSPPGGGYTF. Written as DNA, the CDR3 is TGTGCCAGCTCACCACCGGGGGGTGGCTACACCTTC. Based on the CDR3 plus reference TRBV18 and TRBJ1-2, the full variable domain is NAGVMQNPRHLVRRRGQEARLRCSPMKGHSHVYWYRQLPEEGLKFMVYLQKENIIDESGMPKERFSAEFPKEGPSILRIQQVVRGDSAAYFCASSPPGGGYTFGSGTRLTVV.

The genes are TRBV30 and TRBJ1-1, with D possibly matching TRBD1 (5 bases). The CDR3 has 14 amino acids. Trimming took 3 bases from V and 4 from J, leaving 15 bases between them. Germline V gives CDR1 GTSNPN, CDR2 SVGIG (reference sequence). CDR3 loop: CAWSLGLSATEAFF. In DNA form, the CDR3 reads TGTGCCTGGAGCCTGGGACTTTCAGCCACTGAAGCTTTCTTT.

The rearrangement joins TRBV18 to TRBJ2-7, with D maybe TRBD2 (6 bases). The length of the CDR3 is 15 residues. V was shortened by 1 base and J by 1 base, with 11 bases between the two germline ends. Germline loops: CDR1 KGHSH, CDR2 LQKENI. The CDR3 nucleotides are TGTGCCAGCTCACCACTCCCCGGGACTTCCTACGAGCAGTACTTC. Amino acid sequence: CASSPLPGTSYEQYF.

V gene TRBV6-5 combines with J gene TRBJ1-6; D is perhaps TRBD1 (6 bases). The ends were cut back, 5 bases at V and 10 bases at J, with 18 bases in the middle. There are 15 residues in the CDR3. Germline-derived CDR1 and CDR2 are MNHEY and SVGAGI. The CDR3 sequence: CASSPWTSGQSPLHF. DNA for the CDR3: TGTGCCAGCAGTCCCTGGACCAGCGGACAGTCACCCCTCCACTTT.

This rearrangement joins TRBV6-6 to TRBJ2-1, with TRBD2 identical over 16 bases. CDR3 length: 16 amino acids. The junction had 9 bases not matched to a gene; V was cut back by 6 bases and J by 10 bases. Per germline, CDR1 MNHNY and CDR2 SVGAGI (reference sequence). The DNA for the CDR3 is TGTGCCAGCAGCTCCGGGACTAGCGGGGGGGCCAGGGAGCAGTTCTTC. Amino acids: CASSSGTSGGAREQFF.

This chain connects TRBV11-2 to TRBJ2-7; possibly TRBD2 for D (6 bases). The CDR3 is made up of 15 amino acids. Trimming left V 1 base short and J 3 bases short, with 13 bases between. Germline values: CDR1 SGHAT, CDR2 FQNNGV. The CDR3 DNA follows: TGTGCCAGCAGCTTAGGGGTCTTGGGGGGCTACGAGCAGTACTTC. It codes for CASSLGVLGGYEQYF.

The chain combines TRBV28 with TRBJ1-2; D unresolved. The V end lost 2 bases, the J end lost 0 bases, and 7 bases lay between the germline ends. From germline, CDR1 is MDHEN and CDR2 SYDVKM. CDR3 length equals 14 residues. The DNA of the CDR3 is TGTGCCAGCAGTTTACCGGGAGCTAACTATGGCTACACCTTC. Protein sequence: CASSLPGANYGYTF.

The chain carries TRBV6-4 and TRBJ1-2; TRBD1 is a possible D gene (6 bases). Germline loops: CDR1 MRHNA, CDR2 SNTAGT. CDR3 length equals 13 residues. V was trimmed by 7 bases and J by 4 bases, leaving 13 bases between them. The CDR3 region has the DNA TGTGCCAGCAAACGTCCAGGGGCCTATGGCTACACCTTC. It codes for CASKRPGAYGYTF.

This clone was recorded only once. The chain employs TRBV11-2 and TRBJ2-1, with TRBD2 matching 12 bases. The CDR3 contains 15 residues. Germline V gene sequence: CDR1 SGHAT, CDR2 FQNNGV. The ends lost 6 bases at V and 7 bases at J; junction bases unmatched: 7. In DNA, the CDR3 is TGTGCCAGCAGTTCCCAACTAGCGGGAGGTAATGAGCAGTTCTTC. This sequence encodes CASSSQLAGGNEQFF. The variable domain in full, with the rest retrieved from reference TRBV11-2 and TRBJ2-1, is EAGVAQSPRYKIIEKRQSVAFWCNPISGHATLYWYQQILGQGPKLLIQFQNNGVVDDSQLPKDRFSAERLKGVDSTLKIQPAKLEDSAVYLCASSSQLAGGNEQFFGPGTRLTVL.

The chain combines TRBV5-8 with TRBJ1-5, with 7 bases aligning to TRBD1. The CDR3 covers 16 residues. CDR1 is SGHTS and CDR2 is YDEGEE in the germline V gene. J was trimmed by 0 bases and V by 4 bases; bases with no gene match: 7. The DNA for the CDR3 is TGTGCCAGCAGCCTGAACAGGGGCTATAGCAATCAGCCCCAGCATTTT. It encodes CASSLNRGYSNQPQHF.